Shown below are 31 T cell receptor beta chains from a single sample sequenced in a study of blood T cell repertoires in COVID-19. Some clones are missing from TCRdb's copy, which holds only in-frame ones; the method was immunoSEQ multiplex PCR. The sample carries 95,000 to 150,000 clones, around three quarters recorded once. The specimen was peripheral blood. These receptor sequences come from a man aged 60-69 years with active or convalescent COVID-19.

The chain links TRBV5-5 to TRBJ1-2; D is perhaps TRBD1 (5 bases). The length of the CDR3 is 16 residues. Germline loops: CDR1 SGHKS, CDR2 YYEKEE (reference sequence). V lost 0 bases, J lost 7 bases, and 19 bases lay in between. Written as DNA, the CDR3 is TGTGCCAGCAGCTTGGATCGCCCGGGGGTTGTAGGTGGCTACACCTTC. It encodes CASSLDRPGVVGGYTF.

CDR3 DNA: TGTGCCAGCAGCCAAGGTCGGAACACCGGGGAGCTGTTTTTT. It specifies CASSQGRNTGELFF. The V call is TRBV3-1 (or the pseudogene TRBV3-2), the J call TRBJ2-2; D is unclear. Trimming shortened V by 1 base and J by 1 base, and 4 bases separated the two germline ends. This CDR3 has 14 residues. CDR1 and CDR2 from the germline V gene are LGHDT and YNNKEL (reference sequence).

This sequence joins TRBV6-2 or TRBV6-3 and TRBJ1-6; TRBD1 is a possible D gene (6 bases). CDR1 and CDR2 (germline): MNHEY, SVGEGT. The CDR3 extends over 14 amino acids. The V and J ends lost 7 bases and 10 bases respectively, with 17 bases between them. CDR3 protein: CASTPTRGGSPLHF. CDR3 nucleotide sequence: TGTGCCAGCACCCCTACAAGGGGGGGATCACCCCTCCACTTT.

This sequence joins TRBV9 and TRBJ2-3; the match to TRBD2 covers 9 bases. CDR1 is SGDLS and CDR2 is YYNGEE in the germline V gene. The CDR3 covers 16 residues. J gave up 0 bases and V 0 bases, and 2 bases lay outside the gene matches. CDR3 sequence (DNA): TGTGCCAGCAGCGTAGATCTAGCGGGAAGCACAGATACGCAGTATTTT. Protein sequence: CASSVDLAGSTDTQYF. Using reference TRBV9 and TRBJ2-3 for the parts outside the CDR3, the full variable domain is DSGVTQTPKHLITATGQRVTLRCSPRSGDLSVYWYQQSLDQGLQFLIQYYNGEERAKGNILERFSAQQFPDLHSELNLSSLELGDSALYFCASSVDLAGSTDTQYFGPGTRLTVL.

The rearrangement links TRBV6-1 to TRBJ1-1, with TRBD1 matching over 8 bases. The CDR3 runs 13 residues. The germline gives CDR1 MNHNS, CDR2 SASEGT. V shed 7 bases, J shed 4 bases, and the junction held 5 bases outside the gene matches. CDR3 in DNA: TGTGCCAGCAACAGGGGGAAGAGCACTGAAGCTTTCTTT. Translated, it gives CASNRGKSTEAFF.

The V call is TRBV5-4, the J call TRBJ2-7, with D possibly being TRBD1 (6 bases). The V gene's germline CDR1 is SGHNT and CDR2 YYREEE (reference sequence). The CDR3 contains 14 residues. V gave up 0 bases and J gave up 1 base, with 8 bases separating them. The CDR3 spells CASSLEGQSYEQYF. Written as DNA, the CDR3 is TGTGCCAGCAGCTTGGAGGGACAATCCTACGAGCAGTACTTC.

The chain couples TRBV2 to TRBJ1-5; D gene unclear. Deletions cut 4 bases from V and 11 bases from J, with 24 bases between. CDR1 is SNHLY and CDR2 is FYNNEI in the germline V gene. The CDR3 totals 16 residues. The CDR3 sequence: CASSGITDRDDVAQHF. CDR3 nucleotides: TGTGCCAGCAGTGGGATAACGGACCGGGATGATGTAGCCCAGCATTTT.

This chain joins TRBV19 and TRBJ1-1; D is unclear. V was cut by 4 bases and J by 5 bases, with 8 bases left in between. CDR1 and CDR2 (germline): LNHDA, SQIVND (reference sequence). This CDR3 spans 12 amino acids. CDR3 sequence: CASSSRRTEAFF. The CDR3 nucleotides are TGTGCCAGTAGTAGCCGTAGAACTGAAGCTTTCTTT. Based on the CDR3 plus reference TRBV19 and TRBJ1-1, the full variable domain is DGGITQSPKYLFRKEGQNVTLSCEQNLNHDAMYWYRQDPGQGLRLIYYSQIVNDFQKGDIAEGYSVSREKKESFPLTVTSAQKNPTAFYLCASSSRRTEAFFGQGTRLTVV.

The table lists this clone with a few counts. The chain links TRBV7-9 to TRBJ1-3, with D possibly being TRBD1 (6 bases). The germline V gene encodes CDR1 SEHNR and CDR2 FQNEAQ (reference sequence). This CDR3 has 16 amino acids. Trimming took off 4 bases at V and 0 bases at J, with 13 bases between the two ends. This CDR3 is CASSSGDNNSGNTIYF. The CDR3 region has the DNA TGTGCCAGCAGCTCCGGGGACAACAACTCTGGAAACACCATATATTTT.

The count of this clone is one. The genes are TRBV24-1 and TRBJ2-1; 11 nucleotides agree with TRBD2. The CDR3 covers 16 residues. Germline V gives CDR1 KGHDR, CDR2 SFDVKD. V lost 1 base and J lost 8; bases outside the gene matches: 6. CDR3 amino acids: CATSDFGLAGTDEQFF. In DNA form, the CDR3 reads TGTGCCACCAGTGATTTCGGACTAGCGGGCACGGATGAGCAGTTCTTC.

V usage is TRBV27 and J usage is TRBJ2-3, with 14 bases identical to TRBD2. The CDR3 has 15 residues. Per germline, CDR1 MNHEY and CDR2 SMNVEV (reference sequence). V trimming: 6 bases; J trimming: 6 bases; junction bases outside the gene matches: 5. The CDR3 sequence: CASRGTSGGYDTQYF. The CDR3 bases are TGTGCCAGCAGAGGGACTAGCGGGGGTTATGATACGCAGTATTTT.

This clone appeared once. The chain has TRBV24-1 and TRBJ2-1; TRBD1 agrees at 7 bases. The length of the CDR3 is 16 residues. CDR1 is KGHDR and CDR2 is SFDVKD in the germline V gene. V lost 1 base and J lost 6; bases outside the gene matches: 8. CDR3 sequence reads: CATSDLWATGRNEQFF. In nucleotides, the CDR3 is TGTGCCACCAGTGATTTATGGGCGACAGGGCGCAATGAGCAGTTCTTC.

The chain has TRBV12-2 and TRBJ2-7; the table's D call, TRBD2, has no DNA check behind it. TRBV12-2 is shown as a pseudogene. CDR3 length: 13 residues. The CDR3 loop is CASRLTDLYEQYF. The CDR3 DNA sequence: TGTGCAAGTCGCTTAACTGATCTGTACGAGCAGTACTTC.

The CDR3 spells CASSPIRGGEQYF. In nucleotides, the CDR3 is TGTGCCAGCAGCCCCATTCGAGGCGGCGAGCAGTACTTC. V gene TRBV2 combines with J gene TRBJ2-7; D unclear. CDR3 length equals 13 residues. The germline CDR1 and CDR2 sequences are SNHLY and FYNNEI. Trimming removed 6 bases from V and 6 bases from J, with 15 bases in between.

The chain recombines TRBV28 with TRBJ1-5, with D possibly being TRBD1 (6 bases). The germline gives CDR1 MDHEN, CDR2 SYDVKM. The length of the CDR3 is 16 residues. The V end lost 1 base, the J end lost 7 bases, and 17 bases lay between the germline ends. CDR3 DNA sequence: TGTGCCAGCAGTTTATCCCGCCGACAGGCAAGACAGCCCCAGCATTTT. It is translated as CASSLSRRQARQPQHF. Using reference TRBV28 and TRBJ1-5 for the parts outside the CDR3, the full variable domain is DVKVTQSSRYLVKRTGEKVFLECVQDMDHENMFWYRQDPGLGLRLIYFSYDVKMKEKGDIPEGYSVSREKKERFSLILESASTNQTSMYLCASSLSRRQARQPQHFGDGTRLSIL.

The V and J genes are TRBV28 and TRBJ1-4; 9 nucleotides match TRBD1. V gave up 8 bases and J gave up 3 bases; unmatched junction bases: 19. The CDR3 totals 19 residues. CDR1 is MDHEN, CDR2 SYDVKM, per germline. CDR3 nucleotide sequence: TGTGCCAGCTCAACGCCGGGACAGGGTACTCCTAGGGCTAATGAAAAACTGTTTTTT. Translating gives CASSTPGQGTPRANEKLFF.

The chain recombines TRBV5-1 with TRBJ2-1, with 12 bases identical to TRBD2. Per the germline V gene, CDR1 is SGHRS and CDR2 is YFSETQ. This CDR3 is 15 amino acids long. After removal of 5 bases from V and 6 bases from J, the junction contained 6 bases not matched to a gene. CDR3 bases: TGCGCCAGCAGACGACTAGCGGGAGAGGGCAATGAGCAGTTCTTC. Protein: CASRRLAGEGNEQFF.

The chain joins TRBV28 to TRBJ2-3; D not certain. Germline V gene lookup returns CDR1 MDHEN and CDR2 SYDVKM. There are 12 residues in the CDR3. V was cut by 6 bases and J by 8 bases, with 12 bases left in between. DNA for the CDR3: TGTGCCAGCAGCCAATCCACCGGTACGCAGTATTTT. Protein sequence: CASSQSTGTQYF.

This chain connects TRBV19 to TRBJ2-3, with TRBD1 matching 10 bases. Germline V CDR1 and CDR2: LNHDA, SQIVND (reference sequence). Unmatched junction bases numbered 22, after V lost 10 bases and J lost 3 bases. The CDR3 consists of 19 residues. DNA of the CDR3: TGTGCCACCAGGCCCAGACCGGCCCCGGGACAGGGGTTGACAGATACGCAGTATTTT. This sequence encodes CATRPRPAPGQGLTDTQYF.

CDR3 in amino acids: CASSLGTARNQPQHF. CDR3 nucleotide sequence: TGTGCCAGCAGCTTAGGGACAGCCCGCAATCAGCCCCAGCATTTT. This sequence joins TRBV5-5 and TRBJ1-5; 7 nucleotides match TRBD1. The CDR3 totals 15 residues. Germline values: CDR1 SGHKS, CDR2 YYEKEE (reference sequence). Trimming removed 2 bases from V and 2 bases from J; junction bases left unmatched: 4.

This clone was found once. The V and J genes are TRBV2 and TRBJ2-5; 8 bases are a match to TRBD1. Unmatched junction bases numbered 11, after V lost 11 bases and J lost 3 bases. Germline CDR1 is SNHLY and CDR2 is FYNNEI. CDR3 length equals 14 residues. Here the CDR3 DNA reads TGTGCCGGCCGAGAGGACAGGGCCAAAGAGACCCAGTACTTC. It translates to CAGREDRAKETQYF.

The chain recombines TRBV5-1 with TRBJ2-7, with 10 bases lining up with TRBD2. V lost 0 bases, J lost 2 bases, and 2 bases stayed unmatched. The CDR3 loop spans 15 amino acids. Germline CDR1 is SGHRS and CDR2 is YFSETQ. The CDR3 DNA follows: TGCGCCAGCAGCTTGGGAGCGGGGGGGACCTACGAGCAGTACTTC. It translates to CASSLGAGGTYEQYF.

This chain connects TRBV30 to TRBJ2-7; D gene ambiguous. Germline V gene lookup returns CDR1 GTSNPN and CDR2 SVGIG (reference sequence). Trimming removed 2 bases from V and 4 bases from J, with 6 bases in between. This CDR3 is 11 amino acids long. The CDR3 is CAWSTDYEQYF. CDR3 sequence (DNA): TGTGCCTGGAGTACAGATTACGAGCAGTACTTC.

This clone was counted once. The rearrangement links TRBV7-3 to TRBJ2-7, with a possible D match to TRBD2 (5 bases). Deletions cut 5 bases from V and 7 bases from J, with 15 bases between. Germline V gene sequence: CDR1 SGHTA, CDR2 FQGTGA. This CDR3 is built from 13 residues. The DNA for the CDR3 is TGTGCCAGCAGCCTCCCCCCTAGCCGGGAGCAGTACTTC. This gives the protein CASSLPPSREQYF.

The chain combines TRBV27 with TRBJ2-5; TRBD1 matches 7 bases. CDR1 is MNHEY and CDR2 is SMNVEV in the germline V gene (reference sequence). This CDR3 comprises 14 residues. The ends lost 4 bases at V and 1 base at J; junction bases unmatched: 3. The CDR3 DNA sequence: TGTGCCAGCAGTTCTCGGGACAGCCAAGAGACCCAGTACTTC. It yields the protein CASSSRDSQETQYF.

The chain is built from TRBV30 and TRBJ2-7; no clear D gene. The CDR3 covers 13 residues. V lost 0 bases, J lost 3 bases, and 9 bases lay in between. Germline V gives CDR1 GTSNPN, CDR2 SVGIG (reference sequence). The DNA for the CDR3 is TGTGCCTGGAGTGTATCCATCTACTACGAGCAGTACTTC. Its protein product is CAWSVSIYYEQYF.

This sequence joins TRBV29-1 and TRBJ2-2; 7 bases match TRBD2. Germline values: CDR1 SQVTM, CDR2 ANQGSEA. Losses at the gene ends were 4 bases for V and 8 bases for J; bases not matched to a gene: 16. This CDR3 has 16 amino acids. The CDR3 loop is CSVGEGAGTLKGELFF. The CDR3, as DNA: TGCAGCGTTGGGGAGGGAGCAGGGACGCTAAAAGGGGAGCTGTTTTTT.

V and J are TRBV18 and TRBJ1-2; 10 nucleotides line up with TRBD1. This CDR3 has 15 residues. CDR1 is KGHSH and CDR2 is LQKENI in the germline V gene. The ends lost 3 bases at V and 4 bases at J; junction bases unmatched: 5. The CDR3 DNA reads as TGTGCCAGCTCACCGGGACAGGGGCTAGGCTATGGCTACACCTTC. Its protein is CASSPGQGLGYGYTF.

The V gene is TRBV4-2, the J gene TRBJ2-2; 10 bases line up with TRBD2. The junction had 8 bases not matched to a gene; V was cut back by 0 bases and J by 4 bases. The length of the CDR3 is 18 residues. Germline CDR1 and CDR2: LGHNA and YNFKEQ. The CDR3 here is CASSQDASGSDGTGELFF. CDR3 in DNA: TGTGCCAGCAGCCAAGATGCTAGCGGGAGCGACGGCACCGGGGAGCTGTTTTTT.

This clone was picked up one time. The chain carries TRBV11-2 and TRBJ2-5; TRBD1 matches 9 bases. The CDR3 extends over 16 amino acids. Trimming took 5 bases from V and 5 from J; bases not matched to a gene: 12. The germline gives CDR1 SGHAT, CDR2 FQNNGV. CDR3 protein: CASSPRQGVFVETQYF. The CDR3 DNA follows: TGTGCCAGCAGCCCCCGACAGGGGGTCTTTGTGGAGACCCAGTACTTC.

This sequence joins TRBV7-9 and TRBJ2-2; no clear D. The germline V and J ends were trimmed by 5 bases and 8 bases, with 12 bases remaining between them. In germline, CDR1 is SEHNR, CDR2 FQNEAQ (reference sequence). The CDR3 contains 13 residues. This CDR3 reads CASSGTLGGELFF. As DNA, the CDR3 is TGTGCCAGCAGCGGAACCCTAGGAGGGGAGCTGTTTTTT.